Listed below are T cell receptor beta chains from one sample, sequenced in a study of T cell responses to AZD1222 COVID-19 vaccine. The data were produced by immunoSEQ multiplex PCR, yet TCRdb's version contains in-frame clones alone and is incomplete. There are 150,000 to 250,000 clones in the sample; 80% to 95% occur only once, and roughly 3.5% lies in the top ten. Sequencing was performed on peripheral blood, taken 28 days after the second AZD1222 dose. The source is an adult who received the AZD1222 COVID-19 vaccine. The CDR3 runs from the conserved cysteine through the conserved F or W. D genes are given only for firm matches. Clone size is given for some rows only: seen once, a few or many times, or a class if the clone is expanded.

j_call,v_call,d_call,clone_size,cdr3_aa,cdr3_nt
TRBJ2-2,TRBV1,NA,NA,CTSSQDYPGGLFF,TGCACCAGCAGCCAAGATTACCCCGGGGGGCTGTTTTTT
TRBJ2-2,TRBV24-1,NA,NA,CATSRAGAGELFF,TGTGCCACCAGTAGGGCCGGAGCCGGGGAGCTGTTTTTT
TRBJ1-2,TRBV27,NA,NA,CASSLNGMYYGYTF,TGTGCCAGCAGTTTAAACGGAATGTACTATGGCTACACCTTC
TRBJ1-5,TRBV25-1,TRBD1,NA,CASSGRGQGSNQPQHF,TGTGCCAGCAGTGGGCGGGGACAGGGAAGCAATCAGCCCCAGCATTTT
TRBJ1-1,TRBV5-1,NA,NA,CASSLAGASEAFF,TGCGCCAGCAGCTTGGCGGGCGCGAGCGAAGCTTTCTTT
TRBJ1-4,TRBV19,TRBD1,NA,CASTYRQGGEKLFF,TGTGCCAGTACCTACCGACAGGGAGGCGAAAAACTGTTTTTT
TRBJ1-2,TRBV6-5,NA,NA,CASVGGGGNYGYTF,TGTGCCAGCGTCGGGGGAGGTGGGAACTATGGCTACACCTTC
TRBJ1-5,TRBV28,NA,NA,CASSPRRGGNQPQHF,TGTGCCAGCAGTCCCCGGAGAGGGGGCAATCAGCCCCAGCATTTT
TRBJ2-2,TRBV5-1,NA,NA,CASSDQSGAGELFF,TGCGCCAGCAGTGACCAGTCGGGGGCCGGGGAGCTGTTTTTT
TRBJ2-3,TRBV5-1,NA,once,CASSLESSTDTQYF,TGCGCCAGCAGCTTGGAATCTAGCACAGATACGCAGTATTTT
TRBJ2-6,TRBV9,NA,NA,CASTHSGANVLTF,TGTGCCAGCACACACTCTGGGGCCAACGTCCTGACTTTC
TRBJ2-1,TRBV12-3/TRBV12-4,NA,NA,CASSLNEQFF,TGTGCCAGCAGTTTGAATGAGCAGTTCTTC
TRBJ1-2,TRBV30,NA,NA,CAWSVLRVQWGYTF,TGTGCCTGGAGTGTATTAAGGGTCCAGTGGGGCTACACCTTC
TRBJ2-2,TRBV15,NA,NA,CATSRGAHGGELFF,TGTGCCACCAGCAGAGGGGCCCACGGCGGGGAGCTGTTTTTT
TRBJ1-6,TRBV19,NA,NA,CASGRSGDSYNSPLHF,TGTGCCAGTGGTCGAAGTGGAGACTCCTATAATTCACCCCTCCACTTT
TRBJ2-2,TRBV20-1,NA,NA,CSASKNPVFGELFF,TGCAGTGCTAGTAAAAACCCGGTTTTCGGGGAGCTGTTTTTT
TRBJ2-7,TRBV28,NA,NA,CASCLVGRTYEQYF,TGTGCCAGCTGCCTTGTGGGCCGCACCTACGAGCAGTACTTC
TRBJ1-5,TRBV15,TRBD1,NA,CATSRPSTGLAYPQHF,TGTGCCACCAGCAGACCCTCGACAGGGCTTGCCTACCCCCAGCATTTT